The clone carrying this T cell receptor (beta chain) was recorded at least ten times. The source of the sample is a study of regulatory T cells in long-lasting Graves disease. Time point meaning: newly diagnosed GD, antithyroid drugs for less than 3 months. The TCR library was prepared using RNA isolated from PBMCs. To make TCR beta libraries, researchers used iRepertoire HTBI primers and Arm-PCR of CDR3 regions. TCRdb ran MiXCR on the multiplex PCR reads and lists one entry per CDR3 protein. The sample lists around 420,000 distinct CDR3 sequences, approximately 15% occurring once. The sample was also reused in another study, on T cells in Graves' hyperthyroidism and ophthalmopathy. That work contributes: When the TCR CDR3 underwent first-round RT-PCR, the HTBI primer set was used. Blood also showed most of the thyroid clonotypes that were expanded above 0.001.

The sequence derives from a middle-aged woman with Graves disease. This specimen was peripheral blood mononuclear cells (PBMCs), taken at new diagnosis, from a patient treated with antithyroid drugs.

CDR3 sequence reads: CASSLGQGWSNEKLFF. The CDR3 DNA reads as TGTGCCAGCAGCCTTGGACAGGGTTGGTCTAATGAAAAACTGTTTTTT. The chain joins TRBV28 to TRBJ1-4; 8 nucleotides match TRBD1. J gave up 3 bases and V 6 bases, and 9 bases lay outside the gene matches. CDR3 size: 16 residues. Germline values: CDR1 MDHEN, CDR2 SYDVKM.